The next 10 T cell receptor beta chains were all read from a single sample in a study of patients and donors after allogeneic stem cell transplantation. MiXCR, run by TCRdb on the RT-PCR reads, gives a single entry per CDR3 protein. The top ten hold 25% to 35% of the sample, which has 100,000 to 130,000 distinct CDR3 sequences, around 36% seen once. The specimen sequenced was blood, either unsorted or a sorted T cell fraction (not recorded which). Every receptor here comes from a human donor who was either an allogeneic HSCT recipient or a stem cell or donor lymphocyte infusion donor (not recorded which). It is not recorded whose cells these are; they may come from a transplant donor.

V gene TRBV10-3 combines with J gene TRBJ2-7; D is unclear. CDR1 and CDR2 from the germline V gene are ENHRY and SYGVKD. The CDR3 loop spans 12 amino acids. The V end was cut by 5 bases, the J end by 1 base, with 6 bases between. The CDR3 DNA sequence: TGTGCCATCAGTACACAATCCTACGAGCAGTACTTC. It codes for CAISTQSYEQYF.

The chain combines TRBV5-1 with TRBJ2-1; D may be TRBD2 (5 bases). The CDR3 contains 13 residues. V was cut by 4 bases and J by 3 bases, with 8 bases left in between. Germline CDR1 is SGHRS and CDR2 is YFSETQ. The CDR3 DNA follows: TGCGCCAGCAGCCTCACTAGCTACAATGAGCAGTTCTTC. This gives the protein CASSLTSYNEQFF.

The rearrangement joins TRBV5-6 to TRBJ2-2; D gene uncertain. The CDR3 has 12 residues. Germline V lookup: CDR1 SGHDT, CDR2 YYEEEE. V lost 1 base and J 7 bases, leaving 5 bases between the germline ends. The CDR3 here is CASSLRFGELFF. CDR3 in DNA: TGTGCCAGCAGCTTGAGGTTCGGGGAGCTGTTTTTT.

J is TRBJ1-2 and V is TRBV24-1; no firm D call. The CDR3 spans 14 residues. Germline V gives CDR1 KGHDR, CDR2 SFDVKD. The V gene lost 0 bases and the J gene lost 4 bases, with 8 bases spanning the gap. CDR3 coding DNA: TGTGCCACCAGTGATTTGCAGACCAGCTATGGCTACACCTTC. Translating it yields CATSDLQTSYGYTF.

This clonotype was counted a few times. The J gene is TRBJ2-1, the V gene TRBV12-3 or TRBV12-4; tentatively, D is TRBD1 (5 bases). This CDR3 is built from 12 residues. Deletions cut 4 bases from V and 6 bases from J, with 7 bases between. This CDR3 is CASSSRVNEQFF. The CDR3 nucleotides read TGTGCCAGCAGTTCCAGGGTCAATGAGCAGTTCTTC.

The chain joins TRBV20-1 to TRBJ1-2, with D perhaps matching TRBD1 (5 bases). Per germline, CDR1 DFQATT and CDR2 SNEGSKA (reference sequence). This CDR3 is built from 15 residues. V was pared by 0 bases and J by 1 base, with 12 bases between. CDR3 in amino acids: CSARDQGRVNYGYTF. CDR3 nucleotide sequence: TGCAGTGCTAGAGATCAGGGTAGGGTTAACTATGGCTACACCTTC.

The sample holds a few counts of this clonotype. The CDR3 here is CASSLYSGSPDTQYF. DNA of the CDR3: TGTGCCAGCAGCTTATACTCCGGGAGCCCAGATACGCAGTATTTT. The V gene is TRBV7-9, the J gene TRBJ2-3, with TRBD2 as a possible D gene (6 bases). Germline CDR1 and CDR2: SEHNR and FQNEAQ (reference sequence). The V and J ends lost 2 bases and 4 bases respectively, with 13 bases between them. CDR3 length: 15 residues.

The CDR3 nucleotides are TGTGCCAGCAGCTCTCCTCGGCTAGTGTCGGATGAGCAGTTCTTC. Amino acid sequence: CASSSPRLVSDEQFF. This chain links TRBV7-9 with TRBJ2-1; D ambiguous. This CDR3 has 15 amino acids. CDR1 and CDR2 (germline): SEHNR, FQNEAQ (reference sequence). V dropped 4 bases and J dropped 8 bases, with 18 bases sitting between them. The full variable domain, its missing parts supplied by reference TRBV7-9 and TRBJ2-1, is DTGVSQNPRHKITKRGQNVTFRCDPISEHNRLYWYRQTLGQGPEFLTYFQNEAQLEKSRLLSDRFSAERPKGSFSTLEIQRTEQGDSAMYLCASSSPRLVSDEQFFGPGTRLTVL.

This clonotype has more than one count but fewer than ten. The chain uses TRBV10-2 and TRBJ2-1, with 8 bases lining up with TRBD2. J was trimmed by 8 bases and V by 6 bases; bases with no gene match: 6. The germline V gene encodes CDR1 WSHSY and CDR2 SAAADI. CDR3 length: 13 residues. The CDR3 loop reads CASRGAGGHEQFF. For the CDR3, the DNA is TGCGCCAGCAGAGGGGCGGGGGGCCATGAGCAGTTCTTC.

This clonotype was found a few times. V usage is TRBV6-6 and J usage is TRBJ1-1, with D possibly matching TRBD1 (5 bases). CDR3 length: 11 amino acids. From germline, CDR1 is MNHNY and CDR2 SVGAGI (reference sequence). V was cut by 5 bases and J by 5 bases, with 6 bases left in between. Written as DNA, the CDR3 is TGTGCCAGCAGTGGGGGGACTGAAGCTTTCTTT. Encoded protein: CASSGGTEAFF.